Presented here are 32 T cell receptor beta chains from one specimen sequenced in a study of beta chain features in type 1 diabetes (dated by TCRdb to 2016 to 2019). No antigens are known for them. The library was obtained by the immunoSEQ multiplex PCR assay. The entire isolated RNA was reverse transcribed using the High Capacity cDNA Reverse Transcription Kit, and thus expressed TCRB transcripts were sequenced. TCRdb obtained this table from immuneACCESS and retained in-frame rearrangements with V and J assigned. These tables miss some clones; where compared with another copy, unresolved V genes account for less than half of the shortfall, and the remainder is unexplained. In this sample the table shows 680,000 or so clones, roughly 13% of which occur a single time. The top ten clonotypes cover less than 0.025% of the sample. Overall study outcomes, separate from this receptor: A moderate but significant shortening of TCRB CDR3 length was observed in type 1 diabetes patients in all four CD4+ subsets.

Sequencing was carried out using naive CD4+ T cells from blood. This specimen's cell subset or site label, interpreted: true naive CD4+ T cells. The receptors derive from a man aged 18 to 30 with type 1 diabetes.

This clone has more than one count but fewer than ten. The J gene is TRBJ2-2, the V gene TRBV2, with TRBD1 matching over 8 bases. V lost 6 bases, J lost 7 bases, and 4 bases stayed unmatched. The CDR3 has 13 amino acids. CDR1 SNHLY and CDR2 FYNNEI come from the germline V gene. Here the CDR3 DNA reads TGTGCCAGCAGGGACAGGGATATCGGGGAGCTGTTTTTT. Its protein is CASRDRDIGELFF.

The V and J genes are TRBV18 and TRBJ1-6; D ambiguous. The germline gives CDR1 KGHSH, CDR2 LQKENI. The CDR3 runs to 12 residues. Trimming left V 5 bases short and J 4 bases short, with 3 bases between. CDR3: CASSGYNSPLHF. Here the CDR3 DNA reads TGTGCCAGCTCAGGGTATAATTCACCCCTCCACTTT.

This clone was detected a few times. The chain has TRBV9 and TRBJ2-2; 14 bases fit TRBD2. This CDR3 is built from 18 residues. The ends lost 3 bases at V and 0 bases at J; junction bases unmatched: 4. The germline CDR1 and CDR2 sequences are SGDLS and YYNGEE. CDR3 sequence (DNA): TGTGCCAGCAGCGCGGGACTAGCGGGGGCCGCGAACACCGGGGAGCTGTTTTTT. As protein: CASSAGLAGAANTGELFF.

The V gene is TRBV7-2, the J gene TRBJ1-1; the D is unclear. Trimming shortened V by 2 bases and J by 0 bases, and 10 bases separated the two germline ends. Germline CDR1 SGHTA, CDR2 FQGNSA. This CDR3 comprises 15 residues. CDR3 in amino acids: CASSLTPGLNTEAFF. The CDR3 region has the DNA TGTGCCAGCAGCTTAACCCCGGGCCTGAACACTGAAGCTTTCTTT. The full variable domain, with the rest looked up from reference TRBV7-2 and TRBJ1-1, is GAGVSQSPSNKVTEKGKDVELRCDPISGHTALYWYRQSLGQGLEFLIYFQGNSAPDKSGLPSDRFSAERTGGSVSTLTIQRTQQEDSAVYLCASSLTPGLNTEAFFGQGTRLTVV.

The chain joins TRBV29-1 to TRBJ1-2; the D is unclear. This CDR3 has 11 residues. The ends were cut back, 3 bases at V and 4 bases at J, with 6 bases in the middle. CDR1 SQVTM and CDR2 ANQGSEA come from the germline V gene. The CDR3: CSVERGYGYTF. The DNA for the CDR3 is TGCAGCGTTGAGCGGGGCTATGGCTACACCTTC.

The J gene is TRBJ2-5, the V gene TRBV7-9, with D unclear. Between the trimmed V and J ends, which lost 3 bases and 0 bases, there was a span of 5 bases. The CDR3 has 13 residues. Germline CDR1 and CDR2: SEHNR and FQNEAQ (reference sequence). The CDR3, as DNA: TGTGCCAGCAGCTTTAGGTACCAAGAGACCCAGTACTTC. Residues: CASSFRYQETQYF.

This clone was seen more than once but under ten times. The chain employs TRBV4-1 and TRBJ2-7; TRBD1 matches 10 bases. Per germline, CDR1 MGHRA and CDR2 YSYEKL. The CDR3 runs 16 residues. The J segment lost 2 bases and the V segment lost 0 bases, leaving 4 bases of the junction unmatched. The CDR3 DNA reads TGCGCCAGCAGCCAAGAAGGGACAGGGGCTACCTACGAGCAGTACTTC. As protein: CASSQEGTGATYEQYF.

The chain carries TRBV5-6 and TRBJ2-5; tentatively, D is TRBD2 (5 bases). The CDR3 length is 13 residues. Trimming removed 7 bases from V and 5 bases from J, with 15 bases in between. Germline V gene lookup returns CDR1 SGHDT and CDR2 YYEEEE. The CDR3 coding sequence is TGTGCCAGCTTCCGGGATCCTCTGGAGACCCAGTACTTC. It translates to CASFRDPLETQYF.

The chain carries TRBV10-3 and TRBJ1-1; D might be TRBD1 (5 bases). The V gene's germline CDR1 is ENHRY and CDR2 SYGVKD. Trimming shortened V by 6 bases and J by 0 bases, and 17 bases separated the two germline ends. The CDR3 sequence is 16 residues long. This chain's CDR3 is CAISASQGLMNTEAFF. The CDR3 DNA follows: TGTGCCATCAGCGCCTCCCAGGGCCTCATGAACACTGAAGCTTTCTTT.

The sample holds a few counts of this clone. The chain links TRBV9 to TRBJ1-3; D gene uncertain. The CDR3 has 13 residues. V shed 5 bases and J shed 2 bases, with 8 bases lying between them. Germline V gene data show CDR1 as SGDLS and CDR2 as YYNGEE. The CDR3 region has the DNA TGTGCCAGCAGTTCAGAACCTGGAAACACCATATATTTT. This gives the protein CASSSEPGNTIYF.

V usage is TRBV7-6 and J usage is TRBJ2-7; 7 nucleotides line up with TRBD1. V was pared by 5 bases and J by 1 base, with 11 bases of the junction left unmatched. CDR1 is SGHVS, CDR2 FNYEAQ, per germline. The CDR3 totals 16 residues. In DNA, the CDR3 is TGTGCCAGCAGCCCCCCGGTACAGGGGCTATCCTACGAGCAGTACTTC. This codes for CASSPPVQGLSYEQYF.

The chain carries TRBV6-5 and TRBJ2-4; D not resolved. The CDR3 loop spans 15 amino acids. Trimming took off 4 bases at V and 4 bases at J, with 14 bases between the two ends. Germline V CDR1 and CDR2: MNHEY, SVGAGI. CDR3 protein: CASSWRPFGKNIQYF. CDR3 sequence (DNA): TGTGCCAGCAGTTGGAGACCGTTTGGTAAAAACATTCAGTACTTC.

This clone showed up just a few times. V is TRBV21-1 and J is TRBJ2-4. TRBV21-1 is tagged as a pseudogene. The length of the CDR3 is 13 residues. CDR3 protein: CASRLGAKNIQYF. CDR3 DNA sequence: TGTGCCAGCAGGTTGGGAGCCAAAAACATTCAGTACTTC.

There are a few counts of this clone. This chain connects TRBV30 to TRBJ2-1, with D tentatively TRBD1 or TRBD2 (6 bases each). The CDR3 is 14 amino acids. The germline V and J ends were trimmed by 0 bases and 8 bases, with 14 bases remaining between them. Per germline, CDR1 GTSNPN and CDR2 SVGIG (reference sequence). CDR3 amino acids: CAWSVLEGVDEQFF. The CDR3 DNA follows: TGTGCCTGGAGTGTACTGGAGGGGGTAGATGAGCAGTTCTTC.

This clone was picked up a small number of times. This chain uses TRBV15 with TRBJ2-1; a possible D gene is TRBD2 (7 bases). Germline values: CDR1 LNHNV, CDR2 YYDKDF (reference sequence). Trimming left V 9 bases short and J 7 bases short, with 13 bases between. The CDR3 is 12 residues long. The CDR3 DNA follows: TGTGCCACATCGGGGAGGGGGAATGAGCAGTTCTTC. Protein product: CATSGRGNEQFF.

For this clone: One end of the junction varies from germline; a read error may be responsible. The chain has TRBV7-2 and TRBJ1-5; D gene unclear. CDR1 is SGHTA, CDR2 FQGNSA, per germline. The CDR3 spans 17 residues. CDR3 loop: CAISKNDGFGSNQPQHF. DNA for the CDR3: TGTGCCATCAGCAAAAACGACGGGTTCGGAAGCAATCAGCCCCAGCATTTT.

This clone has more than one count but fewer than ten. In DNA, the CDR3 is TGTGCCAGCAGCGTGGGGGGCCTCTACAATGAGCAGTTCTTC. Translating gives CASSVGGLYNEQFF. V and J are TRBV9 and TRBJ2-1, with D tentatively TRBD1 or TRBD2 (6 bases each). This CDR3 comprises 14 residues. Germline CDR1 reads SGDLS; CDR2 reads YYNGEE. Trimming left V 2 bases short and J 3 bases short, with 9 bases between.

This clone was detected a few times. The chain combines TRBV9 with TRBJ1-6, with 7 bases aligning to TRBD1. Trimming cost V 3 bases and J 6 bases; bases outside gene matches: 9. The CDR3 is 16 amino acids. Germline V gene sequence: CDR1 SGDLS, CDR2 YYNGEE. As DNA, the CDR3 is TGTGCCAGCAGCGCGAAGGGACAGACCTCTAATTCACCCCTCCACTTT. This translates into CASSAKGQTSNSPLHF.

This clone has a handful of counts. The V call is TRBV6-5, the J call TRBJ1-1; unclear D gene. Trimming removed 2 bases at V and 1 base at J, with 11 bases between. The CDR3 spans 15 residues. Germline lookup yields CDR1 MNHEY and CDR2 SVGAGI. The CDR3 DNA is TGTGCCAGCAGTTACGCCGCAACAGCGAACACTGAAGCTTTCTTT. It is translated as CASSYAATANTEAFF.

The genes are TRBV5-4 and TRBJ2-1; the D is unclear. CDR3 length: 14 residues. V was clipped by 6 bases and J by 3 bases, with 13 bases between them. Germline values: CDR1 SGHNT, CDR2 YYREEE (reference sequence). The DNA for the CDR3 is TGTGCCAGCACCTTAGGGCAGGACTACAATGAGCAGTTCTTC. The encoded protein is CASTLGQDYNEQFF.

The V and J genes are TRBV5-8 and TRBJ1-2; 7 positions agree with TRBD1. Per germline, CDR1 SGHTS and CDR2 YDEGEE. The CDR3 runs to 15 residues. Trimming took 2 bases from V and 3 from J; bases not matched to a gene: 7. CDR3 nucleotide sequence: TGTGCCAGCAGCTTTCGTACAGGGGTTGACTATGGCTACACCTTC. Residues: CASSFRTGVDYGYTF. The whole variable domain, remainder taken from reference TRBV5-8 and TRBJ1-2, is EAGVTQSPTHLIKTRGQQATLRCSPISGHTSVYWYQQALGLGLQFLLWYDEGEERNRGNFPPRFSGRQFPNYSSELNVNALELEDSALYLCASSFRTGVDYGYTFGSGTRLTVV.

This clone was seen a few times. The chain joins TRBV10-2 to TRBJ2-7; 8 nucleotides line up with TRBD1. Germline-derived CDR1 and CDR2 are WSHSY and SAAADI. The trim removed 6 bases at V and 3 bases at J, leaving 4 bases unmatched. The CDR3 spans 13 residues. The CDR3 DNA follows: TGCGCCAGCAGACCGGGACAGGTCTACGAGCAGTACTTC. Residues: CASRPGQVYEQYF.

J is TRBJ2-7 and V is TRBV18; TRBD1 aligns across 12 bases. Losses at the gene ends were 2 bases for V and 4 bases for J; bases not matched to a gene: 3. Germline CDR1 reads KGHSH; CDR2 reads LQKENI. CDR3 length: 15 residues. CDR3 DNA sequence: TGTGCCAGCTCACCATCGGGACAGGGGGCTTACGAGCAGTACTTC. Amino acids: CASSPSGQGAYEQYF.

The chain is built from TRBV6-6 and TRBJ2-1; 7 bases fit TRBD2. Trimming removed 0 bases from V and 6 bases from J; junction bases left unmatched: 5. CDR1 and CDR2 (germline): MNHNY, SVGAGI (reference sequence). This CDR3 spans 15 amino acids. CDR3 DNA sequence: TGTGCCAGCAGTTACTCCCAGCGGGGATTCAATGAGCAGTTCTTC. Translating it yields CASSYSQRGFNEQFF.

Written as DNA, the CDR3 is TGTGCCTGGACTCACAGACAGGGGCGGGGAGATACGCAGTATTTT. Its translation is CAWTHRQGRGDTQYF. The chain joins TRBV30 to TRBJ2-3, with 8 bases lining up with TRBD1. With 4 bases clipped from V and 5 bases from J, the junction kept 11 bases outside the gene matches. Germline V CDR1 and CDR2: GTSNPN, SVGIG (reference sequence). This CDR3 contains 15 residues.

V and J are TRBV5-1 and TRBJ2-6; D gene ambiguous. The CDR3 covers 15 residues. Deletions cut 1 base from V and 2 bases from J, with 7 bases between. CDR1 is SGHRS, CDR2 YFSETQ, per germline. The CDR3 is CASSLSRTGANVLTF. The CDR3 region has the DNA TGCGCCAGCAGCTTGTCTCGGACTGGGGCCAACGTCCTGACTTTC.

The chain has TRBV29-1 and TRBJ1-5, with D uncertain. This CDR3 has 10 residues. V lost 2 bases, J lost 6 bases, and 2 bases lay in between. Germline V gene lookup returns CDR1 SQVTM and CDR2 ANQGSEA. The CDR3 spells CSVERQPQHF. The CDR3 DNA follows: TGCAGCGTTGAACGTCAGCCCCAGCATTTT.

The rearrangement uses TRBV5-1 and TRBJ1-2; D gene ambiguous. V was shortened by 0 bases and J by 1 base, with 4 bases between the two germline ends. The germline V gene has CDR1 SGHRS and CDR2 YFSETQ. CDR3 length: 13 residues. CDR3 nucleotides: TGCGCCAGCAGCTTGGTCAGTAACTATGGCTACACCTTC. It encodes CASSLVSNYGYTF.

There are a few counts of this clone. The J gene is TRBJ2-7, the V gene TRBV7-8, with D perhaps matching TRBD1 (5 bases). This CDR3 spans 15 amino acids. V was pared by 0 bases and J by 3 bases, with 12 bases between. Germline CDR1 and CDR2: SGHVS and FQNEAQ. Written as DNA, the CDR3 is TGTGCCAGCAGCTTAGCTGCAGGGTACAGCTACGAGCAGTACTTC. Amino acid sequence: CASSLAAGYSYEQYF.

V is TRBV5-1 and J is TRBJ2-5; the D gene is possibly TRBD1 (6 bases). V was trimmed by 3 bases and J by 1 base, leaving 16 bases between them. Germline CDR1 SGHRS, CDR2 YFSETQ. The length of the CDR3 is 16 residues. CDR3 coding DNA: TGCGCCAGCAGCTCTACCCTCACAGGGACCCAAGAGACCCAGTACTTC. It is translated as CASSSTLTGTQETQYF.

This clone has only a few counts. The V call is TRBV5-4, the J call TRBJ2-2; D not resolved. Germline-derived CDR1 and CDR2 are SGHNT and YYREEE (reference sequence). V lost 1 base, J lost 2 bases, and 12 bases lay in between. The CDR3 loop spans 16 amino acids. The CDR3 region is CASSLRLDGNTGELFF. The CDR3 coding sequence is TGTGCCAGCAGCTTGCGCCTCGACGGAAACACCGGGGAGCTGTTTTTT.

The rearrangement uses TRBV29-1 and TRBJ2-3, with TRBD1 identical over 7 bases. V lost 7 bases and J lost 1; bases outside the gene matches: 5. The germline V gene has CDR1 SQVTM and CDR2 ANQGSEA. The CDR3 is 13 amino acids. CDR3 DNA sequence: TGCAGCGCCGAGGGGACAGGCACAGATACGCAGTATTTT. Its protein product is CSAEGTGTDTQYF.